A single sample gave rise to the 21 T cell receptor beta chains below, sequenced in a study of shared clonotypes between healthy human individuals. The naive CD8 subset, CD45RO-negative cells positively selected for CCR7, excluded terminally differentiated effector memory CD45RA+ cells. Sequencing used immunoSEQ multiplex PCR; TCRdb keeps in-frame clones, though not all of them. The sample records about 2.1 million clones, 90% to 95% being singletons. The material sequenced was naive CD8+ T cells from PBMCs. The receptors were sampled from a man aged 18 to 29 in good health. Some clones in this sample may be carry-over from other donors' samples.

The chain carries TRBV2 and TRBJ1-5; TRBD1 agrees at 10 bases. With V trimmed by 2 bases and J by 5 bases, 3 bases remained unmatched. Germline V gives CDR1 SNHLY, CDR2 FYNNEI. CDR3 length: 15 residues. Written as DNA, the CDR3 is TGTGCCAGCAGTGAACAGGACAGGGGGTATCAGCCCCAGCATTTT. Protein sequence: CASSEQDRGYQPQHF. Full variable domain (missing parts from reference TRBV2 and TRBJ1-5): EPEVTQTPSHQVTQMGQEVILRCVPISNHLYFYWYRQILGQKVEFLVSFYNNEISEKSEIFDDQFSVERPDGSNFTLKIRSTKLEDSAMYFCASSEQDRGYQPQHFGDGTRLSIL.

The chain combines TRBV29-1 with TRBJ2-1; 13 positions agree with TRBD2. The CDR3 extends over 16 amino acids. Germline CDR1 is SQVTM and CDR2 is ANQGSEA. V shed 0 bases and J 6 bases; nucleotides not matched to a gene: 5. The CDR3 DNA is TGCAGCGTTGAAGATCCGAGACTAGCGGGAGGCAATGAGCAGTTCTTC. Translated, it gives CSVEDPRLAGGNEQFF.

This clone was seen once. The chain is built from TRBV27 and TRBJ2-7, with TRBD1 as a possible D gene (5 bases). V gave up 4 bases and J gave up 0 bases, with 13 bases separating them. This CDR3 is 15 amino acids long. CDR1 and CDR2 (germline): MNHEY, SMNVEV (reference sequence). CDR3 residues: CASSSLDSYSYEQYF. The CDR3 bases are TGTGCCAGCAGTTCCCTAGACAGTTACTCCTACGAGCAGTACTTC.

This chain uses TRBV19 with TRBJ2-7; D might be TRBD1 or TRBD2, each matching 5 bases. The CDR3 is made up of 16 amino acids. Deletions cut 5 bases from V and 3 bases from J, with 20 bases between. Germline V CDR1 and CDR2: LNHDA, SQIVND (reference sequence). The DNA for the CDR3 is TGTGCCAGTAGTGCCACCTCCGGGACCGTCCGCTACGAGCAGTACTTC. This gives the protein CASSATSGTVRYEQYF. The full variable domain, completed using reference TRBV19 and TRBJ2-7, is DGGITQSPKYLFRKEGQNVTLSCEQNLNHDAMYWYRQDPGQGLRLIYYSQIVNDFQKGDIAEGYSVSREKKESFPLTVTSAQKNPTAFYLCASSATSGTVRYEQYFGPGTRLTVT.

The CDR3 protein is CASSLAPQWRKATYEQYF. The CDR3 DNA follows: TGTGCCAGCAGCTTGGCCCCCCAATGGAGGAAGGCAACCTACGAGCAGTACTTC. The rearrangement links TRBV5-5 to TRBJ2-7, with D maybe TRBD2 (5 bases). V was pared by 0 bases and J by 2 bases, with 21 bases between. This CDR3 is 18 amino acids long. Germline-derived CDR1 and CDR2 are SGHKS and YYEKEE (reference sequence).

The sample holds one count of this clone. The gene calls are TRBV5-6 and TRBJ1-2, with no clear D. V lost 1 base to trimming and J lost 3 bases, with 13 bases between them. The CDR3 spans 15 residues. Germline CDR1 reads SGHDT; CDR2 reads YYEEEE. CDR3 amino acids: CASSLNQGNYYGYTF. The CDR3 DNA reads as TGTGCCAGCAGCTTGAATCAAGGAAACTACTATGGCTACACCTTC.

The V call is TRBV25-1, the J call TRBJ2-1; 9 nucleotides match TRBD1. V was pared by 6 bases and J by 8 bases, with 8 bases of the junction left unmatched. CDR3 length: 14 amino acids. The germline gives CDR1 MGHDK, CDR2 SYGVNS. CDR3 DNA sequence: TGTGCCAGCAGCCGGGACAGGGAAGTCCATGAGCAGTTCTTC. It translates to CASSRDREVHEQFF.

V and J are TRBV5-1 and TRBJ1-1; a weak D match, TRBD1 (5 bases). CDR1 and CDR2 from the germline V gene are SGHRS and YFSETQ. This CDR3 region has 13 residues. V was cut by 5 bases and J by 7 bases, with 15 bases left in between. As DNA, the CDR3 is TGCGCCAGCAGGGCGGCAGGGTACGGTGAAGCTTTCTTT. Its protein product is CASRAAGYGEAFF.

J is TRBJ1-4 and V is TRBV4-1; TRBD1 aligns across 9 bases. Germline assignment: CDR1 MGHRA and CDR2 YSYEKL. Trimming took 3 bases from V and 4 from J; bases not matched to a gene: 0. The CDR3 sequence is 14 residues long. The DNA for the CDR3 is TGCGCCAGCAGCCAGGGACAGGGTAATGAAAAACTGTTTTTT. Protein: CASSQGQGNEKLFF.

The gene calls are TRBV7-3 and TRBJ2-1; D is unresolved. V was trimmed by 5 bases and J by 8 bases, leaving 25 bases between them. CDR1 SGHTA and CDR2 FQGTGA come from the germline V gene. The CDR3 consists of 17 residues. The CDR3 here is CASSDLRRAPGRDEQFF. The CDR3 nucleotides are TGTGCCAGCAGCGACTTGAGAAGGGCTCCCGGTCGGGATGAGCAGTTCTTC.

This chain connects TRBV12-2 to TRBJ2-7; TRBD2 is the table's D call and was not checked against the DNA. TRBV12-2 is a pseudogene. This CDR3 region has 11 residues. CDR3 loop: CASRFLYEQYF. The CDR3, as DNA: TGTGCAAGTCGCTTCCTCTACGAGCAGTACTTC.

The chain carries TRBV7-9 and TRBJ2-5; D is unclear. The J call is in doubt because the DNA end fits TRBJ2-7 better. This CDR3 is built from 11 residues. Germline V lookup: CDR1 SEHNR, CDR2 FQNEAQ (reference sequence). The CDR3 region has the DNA TGTGCCAGCAGCTTAAACCTCGAGCAGTACTTC. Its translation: CASSLNLEQYF.

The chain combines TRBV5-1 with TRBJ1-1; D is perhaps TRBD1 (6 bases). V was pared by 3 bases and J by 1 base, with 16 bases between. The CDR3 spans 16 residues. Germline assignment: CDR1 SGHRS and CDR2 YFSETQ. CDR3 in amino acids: CASSSQRGQGNTEAFF. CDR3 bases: TGCGCCAGCAGCTCCCAACGGGGGCAGGGGAACACTGAAGCTTTCTTT.

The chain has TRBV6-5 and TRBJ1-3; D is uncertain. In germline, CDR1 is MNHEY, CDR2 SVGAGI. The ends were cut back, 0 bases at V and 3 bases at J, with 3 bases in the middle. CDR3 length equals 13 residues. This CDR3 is CASSYSNGNTIYF. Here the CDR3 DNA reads TGTGCCAGCAGTTACTCGAATGGAAACACCATATATTTT.

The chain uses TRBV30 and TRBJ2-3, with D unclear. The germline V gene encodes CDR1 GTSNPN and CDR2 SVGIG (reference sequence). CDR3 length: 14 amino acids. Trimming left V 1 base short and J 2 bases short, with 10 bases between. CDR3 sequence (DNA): TGTGCCTGGAGTGAATTGTTAGACACAGATACGCAGTATTTT. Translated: CAWSELLDTDTQYF.

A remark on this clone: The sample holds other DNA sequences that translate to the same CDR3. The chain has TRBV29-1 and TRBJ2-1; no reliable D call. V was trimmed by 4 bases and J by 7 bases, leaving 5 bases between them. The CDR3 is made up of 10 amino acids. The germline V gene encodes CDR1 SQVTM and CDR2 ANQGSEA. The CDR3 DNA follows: TGCAGCGTTGTAGGGAATGAGCAGTTCTTC. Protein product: CSVVGNEQFF.

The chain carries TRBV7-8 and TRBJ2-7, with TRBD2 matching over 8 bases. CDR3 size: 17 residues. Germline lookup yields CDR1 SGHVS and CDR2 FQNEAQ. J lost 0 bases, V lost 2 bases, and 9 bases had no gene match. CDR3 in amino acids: CASSLPQAGELSYEQYF. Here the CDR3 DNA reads TGTGCCAGCAGCTTACCTCAAGCGGGAGAACTCTCCTACGAGCAGTACTTC.

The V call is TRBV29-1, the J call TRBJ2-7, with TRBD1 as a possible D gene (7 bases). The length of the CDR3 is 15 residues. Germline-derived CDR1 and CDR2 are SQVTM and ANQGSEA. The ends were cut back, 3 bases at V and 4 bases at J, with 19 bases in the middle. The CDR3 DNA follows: TGCAGCGTTGAGTGGGGGGACAGCACGGGATACGAGCAGTACTTC. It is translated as CSVEWGDSTGYEQYF.

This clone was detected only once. CDR3 residues: CATSRKTGRTTEAFF. The CDR3 DNA reads as TGTGCCACCAGCAGAAAAACAGGACGGACCACTGAAGCTTTCTTT. The rearrangement joins TRBV15 to TRBJ1-1, with D possibly matching TRBD1 (5 bases). V dropped 2 bases and J dropped 4 bases, with 14 bases sitting between them. CDR3 length: 15 amino acids. Per the germline V gene, CDR1 is LNHNV and CDR2 is YYDKDF (reference sequence).

The CDR3 nucleotides read TGTGCCAGCTCACCACGGGACAGTATGATAAAACTGTTTTTT. Amino acids: CASSPRDSMIKLFF. This rearrangement joins TRBV18 to TRBJ1-4; 7 bases are a match to TRBD1. This CDR3 has 14 residues. The V gene's germline CDR1 is KGHSH and CDR2 LQKENI. V shed 1 base and J 10 bases; nucleotides not matched to a gene: 6. Together with reference TRBV18 and TRBJ1-4, the CDR3 gives the full variable domain: NAGVMQNPRHLVRRRGQEARLRCSPMKGHSHVYWYRQLPEEGLKFMVYLQKENIIDESGMPKERFSAEFPKEGPSILRIQQVVRGDSAAYFCASSPRDSMIKLFFGSGTQLSVL.

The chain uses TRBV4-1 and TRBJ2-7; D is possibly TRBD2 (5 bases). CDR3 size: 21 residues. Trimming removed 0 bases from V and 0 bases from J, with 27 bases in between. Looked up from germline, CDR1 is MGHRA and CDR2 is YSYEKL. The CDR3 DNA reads TGCGCCAGCAGCCAAGAGGGTCGGGGTAACCTCCAGCGCGTCGCCTCCTACGAGCAGTACTTC. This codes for CASSQEGRGNLQRVASYEQYF.